Described below is a single T cell receptor (beta chain) sequence and its context. Its antigen is not known. The junction had 7 bases not matched to a gene; V was cut back by 4 bases and J by 5 bases. This CDR3 comprises 15 residues. Looked up from germline, CDR1 is MNHEY and CDR2 is SVGAGI. Here immunoSEQ multiplex PCR was the method, and the copy in TCRdb shows in-frame clones only, minus some. In the table there are about 410,000 clones, 70% to 90% of which are singletons. This entry comes from a study of Ad26.COV2.S vaccination and SARS-CoV-2 variants. General observations from the study: Marked by substantial breadth, spike-specific CD8+ and CD4+ T cell responses were reportedly seen after vaccination. Possible underestimation of total T cell responses by the TCR breadth and depth analyses was noted.

Treatment of the sample: about 20 received Ad26.COV2.S at low or high dose, single or two shots; about five received placebo; per-sample allocation not given. Collection of samples fell on day 63 after the first vaccine or placebo injection. Wuhan-strain spike was delivered by a replication-incompetent Ad26 vector. The sample was peripheral blood, taken in a trial of Ad26.COV2.S vaccine versus placebo. V gene TRBV6-5 combines with J gene TRBJ1-2, with 10 nucleotides matching TRBD1. The receptor comes from a person aged 18-60 years who received the Ad26.COV2.S COVID-19 vaccine or a placebo. The chain's CDR3 is CASSSWTGGWYGYTF. CDR3 bases: TGTGCCAGCAGTTCCTGGACAGGGGGTTGGTATGGCTACACCTTC.